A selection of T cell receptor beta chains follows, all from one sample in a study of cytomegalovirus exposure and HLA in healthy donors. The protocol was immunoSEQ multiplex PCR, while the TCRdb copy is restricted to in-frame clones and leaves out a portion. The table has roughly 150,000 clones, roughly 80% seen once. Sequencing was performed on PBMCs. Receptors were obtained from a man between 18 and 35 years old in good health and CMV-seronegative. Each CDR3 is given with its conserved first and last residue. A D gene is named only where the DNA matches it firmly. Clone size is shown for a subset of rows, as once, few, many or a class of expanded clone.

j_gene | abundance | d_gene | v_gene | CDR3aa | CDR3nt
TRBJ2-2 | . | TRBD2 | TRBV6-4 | CASSDGGLDTGELFF | TGTGCCAGCAGTGACGGAGGACTAGACACCGGGGAGCTGTTTTTT
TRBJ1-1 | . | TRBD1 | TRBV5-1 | CASSSWTGGTFGKTEAFF | TGCGCCAGCAGCTCCTGGACAGGGGGAACCTTCGGAAAAACTGAAGCTTTCTTT
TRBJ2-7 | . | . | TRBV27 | CASSLPYEQYF | TGTGCCAGCAGTTTACCGTACGAGCAGTACTTC
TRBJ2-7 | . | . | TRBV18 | CASSPRDSEQYF | TGTGCCAGCTCACCACGAGACAGTGAGCAGTACTTC
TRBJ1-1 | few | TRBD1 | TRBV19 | CASSILGTANTEAFF | TGTGCCAGTAGTATTCTTGGGACAGCCAACACTGAAGCTTTCTTT
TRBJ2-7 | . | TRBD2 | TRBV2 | CASRPGRVYEQYF | TGTGCCAGCCGTCCGGGGAGGGTCTACGAGCAGTACTTC
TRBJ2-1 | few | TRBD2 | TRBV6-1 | CATNSGRAKYNEQFF | TGTGCCACGAATAGCGGGAGGGCCAAGTACAATGAGCAGTTCTTC
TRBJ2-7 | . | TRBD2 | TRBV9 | CASSVASSGDTYEQYF | TGTGCCAGCAGCGTAGCATCCAGCGGGGATACCTACGAGCAGTACTTC
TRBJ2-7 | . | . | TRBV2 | CASSAQGTSEQYF | TGTGCCAGCAGTGCCCAGGGTACCTCCGAGCAGTACTTC
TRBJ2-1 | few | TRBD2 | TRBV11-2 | CASSPRGTAGSYNEQFF | TGTGCCAGCAGCCCGCGGGGGACTGCTGGCTCCTACAATGAGCAGTTCTTC
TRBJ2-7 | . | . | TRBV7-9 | CSSSLPRGDEQYF | TGTTCCAGCAGCTTACCCAGGGGGGACGAGCAGTACTTC
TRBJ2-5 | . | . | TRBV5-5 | CASSFLGLYEETQYF | TGTGCCAGCAGCTTCTTAGGACTGTACGAAGAGACCCAGTACTTC
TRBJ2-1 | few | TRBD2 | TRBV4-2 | CASSPGTSGDEQFF | TGTGCCAGCAGCCCCGGGACTAGCGGTGATGAGCAGTTCTTC
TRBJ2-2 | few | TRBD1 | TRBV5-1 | CASLGQEGSTGELFF | TGCGCCAGCTTGGGACAGGAGGGGAGCACCGGGGAGCTGTTTTTT
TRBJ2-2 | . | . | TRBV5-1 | CASSLTGDLNTGELFF | TGCGCCAGCAGCTTGACTGGCGACTTGAACACCGGGGAGCTGTTTTTT
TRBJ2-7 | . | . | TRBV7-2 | CASSFGLLYEQYF | TGTGCCAGCAGCTTCGGACTCCTCTACGAGCAGTACTTC
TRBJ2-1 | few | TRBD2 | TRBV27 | CASSPLRASGTSGGNEQFF | TGTGCCAGCAGTCCCCTCAGGGCCTCCGGGACTAGCGGGGGCAATGAGCAGTTCTTC
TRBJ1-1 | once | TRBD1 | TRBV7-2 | CASSPRTGNTEAFF | TGTGCCAGCAGCCCTCGGACAGGGAACACTGAAGCTTTCTTT
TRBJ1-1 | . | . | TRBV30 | CASFSPSLNTEAFF | TGTGCCTCCTTTTCCCCCTCCTTGAACACTGAAGCTTTCTTT
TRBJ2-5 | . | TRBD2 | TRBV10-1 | CASSESRTSGGETQYF | TGCGCCAGCAGTGAGTCTCGTACTAGCGGTGGAGAGACCCAGTACTTC
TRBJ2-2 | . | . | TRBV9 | CASSVKFGELFF | TGTGCCAGCAGCGTCAAATTCGGGGAGCTGTTTTTT
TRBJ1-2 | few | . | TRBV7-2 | CASSLVLVGTDRGYTF | TGTGCCAGCAGCTTAGTTCTCGTGGGTACAGATCGGGGCTACACCTTC
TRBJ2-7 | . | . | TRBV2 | CASSDRLTYEQYF | TGTGCCAGCAGTGACAGGCTCACATACGAGCAGTACTTC
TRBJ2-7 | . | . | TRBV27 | CASSSPPQGREQYF | TGTGCCAGCAGTTCCCCGCCACAGGGTCGGGAGCAGTACTTC
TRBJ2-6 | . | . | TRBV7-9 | CSSSFRRNRSGANVLTF | TGTTCCAGCAGCTTTAGGAGAAACCGCTCTGGGGCCAACGTCCTGACTTTC
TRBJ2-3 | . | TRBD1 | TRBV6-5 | CASSPRQGLADTQYF | TGTGCCAGCAGCCCACGACAGGGGCTGGCAGATACGCAGTATTTT
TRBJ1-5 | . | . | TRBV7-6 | CASSLDSFNQPQHF | TGTGCCAGCAGCTTGGACAGCTTCAATCAGCCCCAGCATTTT
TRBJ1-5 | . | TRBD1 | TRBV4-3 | CASSQDFPRGLGQPQHF | TGCGCCAGCAGCCAAGATTTTCCCAGGGGGCTCGGTCAGCCCCAGCATTTT
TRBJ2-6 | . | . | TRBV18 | CASSSQGSGANVLTF | TGTGCCAGCTCGTCACAGGGATCCGGGGCCAACGTCCTGACTTTC